The 14 T cell receptor beta chains below come from one sample, sequenced in a study of technical replicates of blood from several donors. Sequencing used immunoSEQ multiplex PCR; TCRdb keeps in-frame clones, though not all of them. The sample shows 85,000 to 100,000 clones, 85% to 95% of them seen only once. The sequenced sample consisted of T cells isolated from PBMCs. These receptors came from a human donor in good health.

The rearrangement uses TRBV29-1 and TRBJ2-5; tentative D call: TRBD1 (8 bases). Germline loops: CDR1 SQVTM, CDR2 ANQGSEA. The CDR3 runs 13 residues. The V and J ends lost 8 bases and 4 bases respectively, with 17 bases between them. CDR3 in amino acids: CSTGQGGGETQYF. In nucleotides, the CDR3 is TGCAGCACCGGACAGGGCGGGGGAGAGACCCAGTACTTC.

J is TRBJ2-7 and V is TRBV9, with D possibly TRBD1 on 8 matching bases. Germline V gives CDR1 SGDLS, CDR2 YYNGEE. The V gene lost 2 bases and the J gene lost 5 bases, with 20 bases spanning the gap. The CDR3 is made up of 16 amino acids. The CDR3 loop is CASSVREGTGGDEQYF. The CDR3 DNA is TGTGCCAGCAGCGTGAGGGAGGGAACAGGGGGGGACGAGCAGTACTTC.

The chain combines TRBV6-5 with TRBJ1-3; D is unresolved. The V and J ends lost 6 bases and 4 bases respectively, with 10 bases between them. CDR3 size: 13 residues. CDR1 and CDR2 from the germline V gene are MNHEY and SVGAGI. The CDR3 loop reads CASSRGRGNTIYF. DNA for the CDR3: TGTGCCAGCAGCCGAGGGAGGGGAAACACCATATATTTT.

J is TRBJ1-2 and V is TRBV5-6; TRBD1 is a possible D gene (5 bases). Germline CDR1 SGHDT, CDR2 YYEEEE. Trimming stripped 1 base from V and 1 base from J, with 11 bases between. The CDR3 runs 15 residues. CDR3 DNA sequence: TGTGCCAGCAGCTTGCAGACAGATTATAACTATGGCTACACCTTC. Its translation: CASSLQTDYNYGYTF.

This chain links TRBV7-9 with TRBJ2-4; tentatively, D is TRBD1 (5 bases). Germline V gene data show CDR1 as SEHNR and CDR2 as FQNEAQ (reference sequence). This CDR3 region has 13 residues. With 6 bases removed from V and 3 bases from J, the gap between germline ends came to 9 bases. The CDR3 DNA sequence: TGTGCCAGCAGGGGGCTGAACAAAAACATTCAGTACTTC. This sequence encodes CASRGLNKNIQYF.

This chain links TRBV10-3 with TRBJ1-2; D is unclear. CDR1 is ENHRY and CDR2 is SYGVKD in the germline V gene. The CDR3 runs to 12 residues. Trimming removed 4 bases at V and 5 bases at J, with 8 bases between. The CDR3 nucleotides are TGTGCCATCAGTGGCGACTTTTATGGCTACACCTTC. Protein sequence: CAISGDFYGYTF.

The V call is TRBV6-1, the J call TRBJ2-7, with 14 nucleotides matching TRBD2. This CDR3 has 16 residues. J gave up 6 bases and V 3 bases, and 7 bases lay outside the gene matches. CDR1 is MNHNS and CDR2 is SASEGT in the germline V gene. Here the CDR3 DNA reads TGTGCCAGCAGTGAGACCGGGACTAGCGGGAGCAGCGAGCAGTACTTC. Translated: CASSETGTSGSSEQYF.

The genes are TRBV2 and TRBJ2-1; TRBD2 is a possible D gene (5 bases). V was pared by 1 base and J by 2 bases, with 9 bases between. Looked up from germline, CDR1 is SNHLY and CDR2 is FYNNEI. CDR3 length: 15 amino acids. The CDR3 protein is CASSEGGEPYNEQFF. DNA of the CDR3: TGTGCCAGCAGTGAAGGGGGAGAGCCCTACAATGAGCAGTTCTTC.

The chain couples TRBV21-1 to TRBJ2-2; the listed D gene, TRBD1, was not tested against the DNA. TRBV21-1 is described as a pseudogene. This CDR3 comprises 17 residues. CDR3 protein: CASSNPRTGGRAGELFF. CDR3 nucleotides: TGTGCCAGCAGCAACCCCAGGACAGGGGGCCGGGCCGGGGAGCTGTTTTTT.

The chain has TRBV7-9 and TRBJ1-2; TRBD1 matches 9 bases. V lost 3 bases and J lost 8; bases outside the gene matches: 10. The CDR3 runs to 15 residues. Germline CDR1 SEHNR, CDR2 FQNEAQ (reference sequence). The chain's CDR3 is CASSFALGQGHGYTF. The CDR3 region has the DNA TGTGCCAGCAGCTTTGCCCTGGGACAGGGCCACGGCTACACCTTC.

Only a few counts were recorded for this clone. This chain joins TRBV29-1 and TRBJ1-1; no definite D call. The length of the CDR3 is 10 residues. CDR1 SQVTM and CDR2 ANQGSEA come from the germline V gene. Trimming pared 4 bases from V and 7 bases from J, leaving 7 bases between. The CDR3 sequence is CSVVKLEAFF. The CDR3 DNA reads TGCAGCGTTGTTAAGCTTGAAGCTTTCTTT.

V is TRBV9 and J is TRBJ2-5; D remains unclear. This CDR3 is 12 amino acids long. Germline lookup yields CDR1 SGDLS and CDR2 YYNGEE. V was trimmed by 1 base and J by 2 bases, leaving 3 bases between them. This CDR3 reads CASSVTQETQYF. The DNA for the CDR3 is TGTGCCAGCAGCGTAACTCAAGAGACCCAGTACTTC. The whole variable domain, filled in from reference TRBV9 and TRBJ2-5, reads DSGVTQTPKHLITATGQRVTLRCSPRSGDLSVYWYQQSLDQGLQFLIQYYNGEERAKGNILERFSAQQFPDLHSELNLSSLELGDSALYFCASSVTQETQYFGPGTRLLVL.

This chain connects TRBV4-1 to TRBJ1-5, with D unclear. CDR3 length equals 16 residues. CDR1 and CDR2 from the germline V gene are MGHRA and YSYEKL. The ends were cut back, 1 base at V and 2 bases at J, with 12 bases in the middle. CDR3 nucleotides: TGCGCCAGCAGCCAAGTATTCGCAGTCGGCAATCAGCCCCAGCATTTT. Its protein is CASSQVFAVGNQPQHF.

The chain joins TRBV29-1 to TRBJ2-6, with 8 bases aligning to TRBD1. Trimming at V came to 6 bases and at J to 0 bases, leaving 7 bases not matched to a gene. CDR3 length equals 16 residues. Germline CDR1 SQVTM, CDR2 ANQGSEA. The DNA for the CDR3 is TGCAGCGTGTGGGACAGGTTCATCTCTGGGGCCAACGTCCTGACTTTC. Its protein is CSVWDRFISGANVLTF.